This T cell receptor beta chain is from a study of cytomegalovirus exposure and HLA in healthy donors. Germline V CDR1 and CDR2: SGHRS, YFSETQ. The CDR3 consists of 15 residues. V lost 0 bases and J 0 bases, leaving 7 bases between the germline ends. Turning to this clone: The sample has other DNA sequences that encode this CDR3 too.

With 60 Vbeta and 13 Jbeta primers, the PCR was carried out. Measured with immunoSEQ multiplex PCR; TCRdb has only the in-frame clones, and not every one. The table lists roughly 130,000 clones, 65% to 80% of them singletons. Sequences were obtained from PBMCs. The receptor was isolated from a woman between 45 and 60 years old in good health and CMV-seropositive. The V and J genes are TRBV5-1 and TRBJ1-3, with D uncertain. CDR3 in amino acids: CASSLGRSSGNTIYF. The CDR3 nucleotides are TGCGCCAGCAGCTTGGGTCGGAGCTCTGGAAACACCATATATTTT.